Each of the 32 T cell receptor beta chains below was sequenced from the same sample in a study of T cell repertoires in cytomegalovirus infection. TCRdb independently ran MiXCR on the reads; one entry per CDR3 protein. The table has about 360,000 distinct CDR3 sequences, roughly a third seen once. These receptors have no known antigen. The sequencing used cultured PBMCs, collected from culture after CMV antigen stimulation. These receptors came from a human donor in good health (CMV status not recorded). Some clones in this sample may be carry-over from other donors' samples.

The chain recombines TRBV7-9 with TRBJ2-6, with TRBD1 matching 9 bases. The CDR3 sequence is 17 residues long. V lost 5 bases and J lost 2; bases outside the gene matches: 7. Germline CDR1 and CDR2: SEHNR and FQNEAQ (reference sequence). The CDR3: CASSPLRTGAGANVLTF. In nucleotides, the CDR3 is TGTGCCAGCAGCCCACTTCGGACAGGGGCTGGGGCCAACGTCCTGACTTTC.

The CDR3 region is CASSLVQGLDEQYF. CDR3 DNA: TGTGCCAGCAGCTTAGTGCAGGGACTCGACGAGCAGTACTTC. The rearrangement joins TRBV7-2 to TRBJ2-7, with a tentative D call TRBD2 (6 bases). Germline V gene data show CDR1 as SGHTA and CDR2 as FQGNSA. V lost 1 base, J lost 5 bases, and 12 bases lay in between. The CDR3 sequence is 14 residues long.

The CDR3 DNA reads as TGTGCCAGCAGTGAACTCGGGACCCTCACTGAAGCTTTCTTT. Protein product: CASSELGTLTEAFF. This chain links TRBV25-1 with TRBJ1-1; weak D call: TRBD1 (5 bases). Between the trimmed V and J ends, which lost 2 bases and 4 bases, there was a span of 11 bases. Looked up from germline, CDR1 is MGHDK and CDR2 is SYGVNS. This CDR3 spans 14 amino acids. Complete variable domain (other parts from reference TRBV25-1 and TRBJ1-1): EADIYQTPRYLVIGTGKKITLECSQTMGHDKMYWYQQDPGMELHLIHYSYGVNSTEKGDLSSESTVSRIRTEHFPLTLESARPSHTSQYLCASSELGTLTEAFFGQGTRLTVV.

The J gene is TRBJ2-1, the V gene TRBV6-2 or TRBV6-3; 7 bases map to TRBD2. Germline CDR1 is MNHEY and CDR2 is SVGEGT. The CDR3 length is 15 residues. V lost 4 bases to trimming and J lost 1 base; unmatched junction nucleotides: 4. The CDR3: CASSLRTRSYNEQFF. CDR3 coding DNA: TGTGCCAGCAGTTTAAGGACTAGGTCCTACAATGAGCAGTTCTTC.

This clonotype was seen more than once but under ten times. The chain combines TRBV28 with TRBJ2-2; weak D call: TRBD1 (5 bases). V was trimmed by 6 bases and J by 3 bases, leaving 14 bases between them. Germline V lookup: CDR1 MDHEN, CDR2 SYDVKM. This CDR3 has 15 amino acids. The CDR3 nucleotides are TGTGCCAGCAGCCCCCCCAGGGCCGACACCGGGGAGCTGTTTTTT. As protein: CASSPPRADTGELFF.

This clonotype appeared once. The chain recombines TRBV6-8 with TRBJ2-1; weak D call: TRBD2 (5 bases). Germline V gene data show CDR1 as MNHGY and CDR2 as SAAAGT. The CDR3 loop spans 16 amino acids. V was trimmed by 8 bases and J by 0 bases, leaving 17 bases between them. CDR3 DNA sequence: TGTGCCAGCCTTGGGCGTCTGGACTTCTCCTACAATGAGCAGTTCTTC. It is translated as CASLGRLDFSYNEQFF.

This clonotype was counted a few times. This chain connects TRBV7-2 to TRBJ1-5; 10 positions match TRBD1. Germline trimming cut 4 bases from V and 8 bases from J; bases unmatched to any gene: 5. There are 14 residues in the CDR3. Germline V gene lookup returns CDR1 SGHTA and CDR2 FQGNSA. The CDR3 loop reads CASSSTGGKEPQHF. The CDR3 DNA is TGTGCCAGCAGCTCGACAGGGGGCAAGGAGCCCCAGCATTTT. The full variable domain, in which reference TRBV7-2 and TRBJ1-5 provide the parts outside the CDR3, is GAGVSQSPSNKVTEKGKDVELRCDPISGHTALYWYRQSLGQGLEFLIYFQGNSAPDKSGLPSDRFSAERTGGSVSTLTIQRTQQEDSAVYLCASSSTGGKEPQHFGDGTRLSIL.

This clonotype occurred a few times. The chain carries TRBV7-2 and TRBJ2-3; D ambiguous. The V end was cut by 2 bases, the J end by 4 bases, with 7 bases between. Per the germline V gene, CDR1 is SGHTA and CDR2 is FQGNSA. CDR3 length equals 13 residues. CDR3: CASSLSFPDTQYF. For the CDR3, the DNA is TGTGCCAGCAGCTTATCATTCCCAGATACGCAGTATTTT.

This clonotype appeared a few times. The chain joins TRBV7-2 to TRBJ2-1; perhaps TRBD2 as D (6 bases). This CDR3 is built from 12 residues. Germline V gene data show CDR1 as SGHTA and CDR2 as FQGNSA. V dropped 7 bases and J dropped 8 bases, with 12 bases sitting between them. The CDR3 DNA reads as TGTGCCAGCACCCCCCCGGGGGATGAGCAGTTCTTC. It yields the protein CASTPPGDEQFF. Full variable domain (missing parts from reference TRBV7-2 and TRBJ2-1): GAGVSQSPSNKVTEKGKDVELRCDPISGHTALYWYRQSLGQGLEFLIYFQGNSAPDKSGLPSDRFSAERTGGSVSTLTIQRTQQEDSAVYLCASTPPGDEQFFGPGTRLTVL.

This chain joins TRBV7-3 and TRBJ1-2; possible D gene TRBD1, 5 bases. This CDR3 has 12 amino acids. The germline V gene has CDR1 SGHTA and CDR2 FQGTGA. Trimming cost V 5 bases and J 6 bases, with 10 bases left between them. The CDR3: CASSRDRNGYTF. The CDR3 bases are TGTGCCAGCAGCCGAGACAGAAATGGCTACACCTTC.

This clonotype was observed a handful of times. The V call is TRBV5-1, the J call TRBJ2-1; 8 nucleotides match TRBD1. Germline CDR1 reads SGHRS; CDR2 reads YFSETQ. V was pared by 3 bases and J by 6 bases, with 8 bases of the junction left unmatched. CDR3 size: 15 residues. In DNA form, the CDR3 reads TGCGCCAGCAGCTCCCGGACAGGGTCAGGCAATGAGCAGTTCTTC. Translated, it gives CASSSRTGSGNEQFF.

The rearrangement uses TRBV6-6 and TRBJ2-2; D not certain. Germline V gene lookup returns CDR1 MNHNY and CDR2 SVGAGI (reference sequence). The length of the CDR3 is 12 residues. V lost 5 bases to trimming and J lost 2 bases, with 3 bases between them. For the CDR3, the DNA is TGTGCCAGCAGTGTCAACACCGGGGAGCTGTTTTTT. It is translated as CASSVNTGELFF.

This clonotype was recorded once. V gene TRBV5-4 combines with J gene TRBJ2-1; the match to TRBD1 covers 8 bases. This CDR3 has 15 residues. Germline V gene lookup returns CDR1 SGHNT and CDR2 YYREEE (reference sequence). After removal of 0 bases from V and 3 bases from J, the junction contained 2 bases not matched to a gene. DNA of the CDR3: TGTGCCAGCAGCTTGGCAGGGGGCAACTACAATGAGCAGTTCTTC. Translating it yields CASSLAGGNYNEQFF.

The V call is TRBV9, the J call TRBJ2-1; 15 nucleotides match TRBD2. The length of the CDR3 is 17 residues. Per germline, CDR1 SGDLS and CDR2 YYNGEE. Germline trimming cut 2 bases from V and 4 bases from J; bases unmatched to any gene: 4. The CDR3 region is CASSVGTSGGTYNEQFF. In DNA form, the CDR3 reads TGTGCCAGCAGCGTCGGGACTAGCGGGGGGACGTACAATGAGCAGTTCTTC.

This clonotype has a single count. The rearrangement uses TRBV4-1 and TRBJ1-3; no clear D gene. Trimming took off 4 bases at V and 8 bases at J, with 9 bases between the two ends. The CDR3 has 12 amino acids. Germline V gives CDR1 MGHRA, CDR2 YSYEKL. CDR3 sequence reads: CASSRPGYTIYF. The CDR3 DNA is TGCGCCAGCAGCCGCCCGGGGTACACCATATATTTT.

This clonotype was seen a handful of times. The rearrangement links TRBV28 to TRBJ1-1, with TRBD1 matching 7 bases. Per germline, CDR1 MDHEN and CDR2 SYDVKM. J lost 5 bases, V lost 8 bases, and 11 bases had no gene match. The CDR3 extends over 14 amino acids. The CDR3 spells CASPPHRGSTEAFF. CDR3 bases: TGTGCCAGCCCCCCCCACAGGGGTAGTACTGAAGCTTTCTTT.

This clonotype showed up many times. CDR3 protein: CASSIPLAGEVSDEQFF. The DNA for the CDR3 is TGTGCCAGCAGCATCCCCTTAGCGGGAGAAGTTAGCGATGAGCAGTTCTTC. The chain recombines TRBV7-2 with TRBJ2-1; 9 bases match TRBD2. Unmatched junction bases numbered 16, after V lost 5 bases and J lost 8 bases. This CDR3 is 17 amino acids long. The V gene's germline CDR1 is SGHTA and CDR2 FQGNSA. Using reference TRBV7-2 and TRBJ2-1 for the parts outside the CDR3, the full variable domain is GAGVSQSPSNKVTEKGKDVELRCDPISGHTALYWYRQSLGQGLEFLIYFQGNSAPDKSGLPSDRFSAERTGGSVSTLTIQRTQQEDSAVYLCASSIPLAGEVSDEQFFGPGTRLTVL.

The rearrangement links TRBV25-1 to TRBJ1-4; D is undetermined. Germline V gene lookup returns CDR1 MGHDK and CDR2 SYGVNS. This CDR3 has 14 residues. V was clipped by 0 bases and J by 4 bases, with 6 bases between them. The CDR3 loop reads CASSEYAGNEKLFF. DNA for the CDR3: TGTGCCAGCAGTGAATATGCCGGTAATGAAAAACTGTTTTTT.

In its sample, this clonotype was seen a few times. The chain is built from TRBV7-9 and TRBJ2-1; D ambiguous. The CDR3 extends over 14 amino acids. Trimming took 4 bases from V and 4 from J, leaving 11 bases between them. Germline assignment: CDR1 SEHNR and CDR2 FQNEAQ (reference sequence). CDR3 DNA: TGTGCCAGCAGCTCTTTGGACCATTACAATGAGCAGTTCTTC. Amino acids: CASSSLDHYNEQFF.

This chain links TRBV7-9 with TRBJ1-2; TRBD1 agrees at 10 bases. The CDR3 extends over 12 amino acids. The germline V gene has CDR1 SEHNR and CDR2 FQNEAQ (reference sequence). The V gene end was trimmed by 10 bases and the J gene end by 7 bases; junction bases not matched to a gene: 6. Here the CDR3 reads CANWDRGAGYTF. The CDR3 nucleotides are TGTGCCAACTGGGACAGGGGAGCTGGCTACACCTTC.

This clonotype has just a few counts. The gene calls are TRBV19 and TRBJ1-5; D is perhaps TRBD1 (6 bases). Germline values: CDR1 LNHDA, CDR2 SQIVND (reference sequence). Trimming cost V 1 base and J 1 base, with 8 bases left between them. The length of the CDR3 is 15 residues. The CDR3 nucleotides are TGTGCCAGTAGTATAGGGACAGCCAGCAATCAGCCCCAGCATTTT. It codes for CASSIGTASNQPQHF.

The rearrangement uses TRBV6-5 and TRBJ2-4, with no clear D. Germline V gene sequence: CDR1 MNHEY, CDR2 SVGAGI. The CDR3 extends over 15 amino acids. Trimming shortened V by 0 bases and J by 0 bases, and 6 bases separated the two germline ends. CDR3 nucleotides: TGTGCCAGCAGTTACTCGCAGATAGCCAAAAACATTCAGTACTTC. This gives the protein CASSYSQIAKNIQYF.

The chain has TRBV12-3 or TRBV12-4 and TRBJ1-2; no clear D. The V and J ends lost 6 bases and 2 bases respectively, with 16 bases between them. The CDR3 loop spans 15 amino acids. The chain's CDR3 is CASSYRRRGNYGYTF. Written as DNA, the CDR3 is TGTGCCAGCAGCTATAGGAGGAGAGGGAACTATGGCTACACCTTC.

CDR3 in DNA: TGTGCCAGCAGGCACAGGGGTAACACTGAAGCTTTCTTT. This sequence encodes CASRHRGNTEAFF. The V call is TRBV5-5, the J call TRBJ1-1, with TRBD1 matching 7 bases. The V gene end was trimmed by 5 bases and the J gene end by 2 bases; junction bases not matched to a gene: 3. Germline CDR1 and CDR2: SGHKS and YYEKEE (reference sequence). This CDR3 contains 13 residues.

The chain recombines TRBV7-3 with TRBJ2-2, with 11 bases that match TRBD2. Germline V CDR1 and CDR2: SGHTA, FQGTGA. V gave up 2 bases and J gave up 4 bases; unmatched junction bases: 3. This CDR3 region has 16 residues. CDR3 sequence (DNA): TGTGCCAGCAGCTTAGGGACTAGCGGTCCCACCGGGGAGCTGTTTTTT. It is translated as CASSLGTSGPTGELFF.

The chain is built from TRBV12-3 or TRBV12-4 and TRBJ2-3; 8 nucleotides align to TRBD2. V dropped 6 bases and J dropped 3; count of bases not matched to a gene: 14. The CDR3 has 17 amino acids. CDR3 DNA sequence: TGTGCCAGCAGCCCCCGTGATAGCGGGATAGTAACAGATACGCAGTATTTT. It codes for CASSPRDSGIVTDTQYF.

This clonotype was detected many times. The V call is TRBV7-8, the J call TRBJ2-2; D is possibly TRBD1 (5 bases). CDR3 length: 14 amino acids. The V end lost 7 bases, the J end lost 1 base, and 10 bases lay between the germline ends. Per the germline V gene, CDR1 is SGHVS and CDR2 is FQNEAQ. The CDR3 DNA sequence: TGTGCCAGCAACGCAAGGGGGAACACCGGGGAGCTGTTTTTT. Protein sequence: CASNARGNTGELFF.

The rearrangement joins TRBV24-1 to TRBJ2-5; TRBD2 agrees at 14 bases. J lost 4 bases, V lost 4 bases, and 4 bases had no gene match. The CDR3 spans 16 residues. The germline V gene has CDR1 KGHDR and CDR2 SFDVKD. In nucleotides, the CDR3 is TGTGCCACCAGTGAAGTGGGACTAGCGGGAGTAGAGACCCAGTACTTC. Translating it yields CATSEVGLAGVETQYF.

This chain uses TRBV6-6 with TRBJ1-1; D is perhaps TRBD1 (5 bases). V lost 7 bases to trimming and J lost 5 bases, with 14 bases between them. This CDR3 has 13 residues. The germline V gene has CDR1 MNHNY and CDR2 SVGAGI (reference sequence). This CDR3 is CASNSQGSTEAFF. The CDR3 DNA is TGTGCCAGCAACTCCCAGGGAAGTACTGAAGCTTTCTTT.

This clonotype was observed a few times. V gene TRBV15 combines with J gene TRBJ2-1; 12 positions agree with TRBD2. The V and J ends lost 3 bases and 6 bases, in that order; junction bases with no gene match: 6. CDR1 LNHNV and CDR2 YYDKDF come from the germline V gene (reference sequence). This CDR3 comprises 16 residues. The CDR3 nucleotides read TGTGCCACCAGCAGCGCGACTAGCGGGAGCCGCAATGAGCAGTTCTTC. It translates to CATSSATSGSRNEQFF. Using reference TRBV15 and TRBJ2-1 for the parts outside the CDR3, the full variable domain is DAMVIQNPRYQVTQFGKPVTLSCSQTLNHNVMYWYQQKSSQAPKLLFHYYDKDFNNEADTPDNFQSRRPNTSFCFLDIRSPGLGDTAMYLCATSSATSGSRNEQFFGPGTRLTVL.

This clonotype was counted many times. CDR3 region: CASSLVGGREAPRNQPQHF. CDR3 nucleotides: TGTGCCAGCAGCTTAGTAGGGGGCCGCGAGGCACCGAGAAATCAGCCCCAGCATTTT. This sequence joins TRBV7-2 and TRBJ1-5, with 7 bases that match TRBD1. Germline CDR1 reads SGHTA; CDR2 reads FQGNSA. The CDR3 covers 19 residues. V was pared by 1 base and J by 4 bases, with 16 bases of the junction left unmatched.

This clonotype appeared many times. The J gene is TRBJ2-3, the V gene TRBV7-2, with D maybe TRBD2 (6 bases). The CDR3 totals 16 residues. Between the trimmed V and J ends, which lost 5 bases and 7 bases, there was a span of 22 bases. Germline V lookup: CDR1 SGHTA, CDR2 FQGNSA. This CDR3 is CASSREVIPGANTQYF. CDR3 bases: TGTGCCAGCAGCAGAGAGGTCATTCCGGGAGCCAATACGCAGTATTTT. Supplemented by reference TRBV7-2 and TRBJ2-3, the full variable domain reads GAGVSQSPSNKVTEKGKDVELRCDPISGHTALYWYRQSLGQGLEFLIYFQGNSAPDKSGLPSDRFSAERTGGSVSTLTIQRTQQEDSAVYLCASSREVIPGANTQYFGPGTRLTVL.